This note documents a single TCR beta chain sequence. TCRdb's copy holds only in-frame clones and misses some; the assay was immunoSEQ multiplex PCR. This sample has about 73,000 clones, with about 92% found just once. The entry originates in a study of T cell changes during pregnancy in multiple sclerosis. The material sequenced was peripheral blood, taken in the second trimester of pregnancy. This TCR was recovered from a female donor in good health, enrolled as a control in a pregnancy study.

CDR3 DNA sequence: TGTGCCAGCAGTGGACAGGGGGGGTACGAGCAGTACTTC. This gives the protein CASSGQGGYEQYF. This rearrangement joins TRBV2 to TRBJ2-7, with 9 bases aligning to TRBD1. Germline CDR1 SNHLY, CDR2 FYNNEI. The ends lost 4 bases at V and 4 bases at J; junction bases unmatched: 2. This CDR3 region has 13 residues.